This T cell receptor (beta chain) stems from a study of blood T cells in healthy people across ages. General study findings and limits: Unsorted PBMCs ruled out conclusive naive versus antigen-experienced comparison.

Sample-barcoded 5' priming and a J-beta primer mix drove a second PCR of roughly 6 to 12 cycles. Individual samples furnished no less than 2.5 million CDR3-containing paired-end reads apiece. Each CDR3 protein is one row after TCRdb ran MiXCR on the 5' RACE reads. The sample yields 650,000 to 700,000 distinct CDR3 sequences, 32% seen once. For this clonotype: The antigen remains undetermined.

Each donor was a healthy Caucasian individual from Russia, aged roughly 6 to 90. Whenever a sample was processed, at least 6 million PBMCs were isolated. The CDR3 covers 14 residues. Germline CDR1 is SGHDT and CDR2 is YYEEEE. V gave up 4 bases and J gave up 10 bases, with 20 bases separating them. J is TRBJ1-1 and V is TRBV5-6; D is possibly TRBD1 (5 bases). This receptor was taken from an elderly woman in good health. Sequencing used blood. Here the CDR3 reads CASSLAPDTPGAFF. In DNA, the CDR3 is TGTGCCAGCAGCCTGGCCCCGGACACGCCTGGAGCTTTCTTT.